The 11 T cell receptor beta chains below all came from one sample that was sequenced in a study of graft-versus-host responses after intestinal transplantation. These receptors have no identified antigens. Measured with immunoSEQ multiplex PCR; TCRdb has only the in-frame clones, and not every one. The sample has some 110,000 clones; roughly 84% are singletons. Sequencing was performed on unstimulated CD4+ T cells sorted from spleen or lymph node cells, taken before intestinal transplant. Receptors originate from a human donor who received an intestinal transplant.

Here the CDR3 reads CASSNKGSGRETQYF. The CDR3 DNA reads as TGTGCCAGCAGCAACAAGGGAAGCGGGAGGGAGACCCAGTACTTC. The chain combines TRBV11-3 with TRBJ2-5, with 9 bases matching TRBD2. Unmatched junction bases numbered 9, after V lost 5 bases and J lost 5 bases. CDR1 SGHNT and CDR2 YENEEA come from the germline V gene. CDR3 length equals 15 residues.

The chain links TRBV6-6 to TRBJ1-2; no reliable D call. This CDR3 has 13 residues. Per germline, CDR1 MNHNY and CDR2 SVGAGI (reference sequence). The ends were cut back, 4 bases at V and 9 bases at J, with 15 bases in the middle. CDR3: CASSSTYDGSYTF. The CDR3 coding sequence is TGTGCCAGCAGTTCTACCTACGACGGCAGCTACACCTTC.

Details on this clone: The junction departs from germline at one end; a sequencing error may be responsible. The chain combines TRBV5-6 with TRBJ1-2; 7 bases fit TRBD1. This CDR3 contains 14 residues. From germline, CDR1 is SGHDT and CDR2 YYEEEE. The CDR3 spells CASSSLDREALGSF. Written as DNA, the CDR3 is TGTGCCAGCAGCTCCTTAGACAGGGAGGCGTTGGGTTCCTTC.

The chain is built from TRBV29-1 and TRBJ2-5; unclear D gene. Per germline, CDR1 SQVTM and CDR2 ANQGSEA. Trimming left V 4 bases short and J 2 bases short, with 5 bases between. CDR3 length: 11 residues. CDR3 bases: TGCAGCGTTGGTCAGCAAGAGACCCAGTACTTC. Residues: CSVGQQETQYF.

J is TRBJ2-2 and V is TRBV5-1, with 7 bases that match TRBD2. The CDR3 loop spans 17 amino acids. CDR1 and CDR2 (germline): SGHRS, YFSETQ. V was clipped by 0 bases and J by 4 bases; unmatched bases: 9. The CDR3 DNA follows: TGCGCCAGCAGCTTGGGACCAGCGGGGACTTCCACCGGGGAGCTGTTTTTT. Residues: CASSLGPAGTSTGELFF.

This clone was found a few times. The rearrangement links TRBV28 to TRBJ2-7; 8 bases match TRBD2. Germline V CDR1 and CDR2: MDHEN, SYDVKM. V was pared by 6 bases and J by 9 bases, with 7 bases of the junction left unmatched. The CDR3 is made up of 12 amino acids. The CDR3 region has the DNA TGTGCCAGCAGCTCCGGGACTAGTTGGCAGTACTTC. It yields the protein CASSSGTSWQYF. Combining the CDR3 with reference TRBV28 and TRBJ2-7 gives the whole variable domain DVKVTQSSRYLVKRTGEKVFLECVQDMDHENMFWYRQDPGLGLRLIYFSYDVKMKEKGDIPEGYSVSREKKERFSLILESASTNQTSMYLCASSSGTSWQYFGPGTRLTVT.

This clone showed up just once. CDR3 sequence: CASSGGRGRGDTQYF. As DNA, the CDR3 is TGTGCCAGCAGTGGAGGGCGGGGGCGCGGAGATACGCAGTATTTT. V usage is TRBV7-3 and J usage is TRBJ2-3, with D possibly being TRBD2 (7 bases). Germline CDR1 SGHTA, CDR2 FQGTGA. CDR3 size: 15 residues. V was pared by 6 bases and J by 5 bases, with 18 bases between.

V is TRBV10-2 and J is TRBJ2-7; 9 bases fit TRBD2. J was trimmed by 3 bases and V by 6 bases; bases with no gene match: 18. The CDR3 runs to 18 residues. Germline V gene lookup returns CDR1 WSHSY and CDR2 SAAADI. In nucleotides, the CDR3 is TGCGCCAGCAGAGAAGAGGTGGCCTGGACTAGCGACCGCTACGAGCAGTACTTC. It yields the protein CASREEVAWTSDRYEQYF.

The V call is TRBV30, the J call TRBJ2-5, with TRBD2 identical over 11 bases. V shed 3 bases, J shed 4 bases, and the junction held 7 bases outside the gene matches. The CDR3 is 15 amino acids. The germline gives CDR1 GTSNPN, CDR2 SVGIG (reference sequence). The chain's CDR3 is CAWSSTSGAPETQYF. DNA for the CDR3: TGTGCCTGGAGCTCGACTAGCGGGGCCCCAGAGACCCAGTACTTC.

The J gene is TRBJ2-7, the V gene TRBV10-3; TRBD2 is a possible D gene (5 bases). In germline, CDR1 is ENHRY, CDR2 SYGVKD. The CDR3 runs 14 residues. V gave up 2 bases and J gave up 2 bases, with 10 bases separating them. The CDR3 bases are TGTGCCATCAGTGAGAGGGCGGGTACCTACGAGCAGTACTTC. Its protein product is CAISERAGTYEQYF.

The genes are TRBV9 and TRBJ2-7; D is undetermined. V was trimmed by 5 bases and J by 1 base, leaving 4 bases between them. Germline V CDR1 and CDR2: SGDLS, YYNGEE. This CDR3 comprises 11 residues. The CDR3 coding sequence is TGTGCCAGCAGTAAATCCTACGAGCAGTACTTC. This encodes CASSKSYEQYF.